The 14 T cell receptor beta chains in this list originate from one sample, sequenced in a study of spatial heterogeneity in lung cancer. Noted time point: sample taken at primary tumor resection. Whole RNA from tumor, nontumor lung or frozen PBMC was sequenced unsorted. TCRdb re-called the 5' RACE reads with MiXCR, one entry per CDR3 protein. In the table there are fewer than 13,000 distinct CDR3 sequences, around 9.4% of which are singletons. The sample here was PBMCs, taken at surgery. All receptors derive from a male donor with early-stage non-small cell lung cancer.

This clonotype was recorded a few times. This chain connects TRBV20-1 to TRBJ1-2, with TRBD1 identical over 9 bases. Unmatched junction bases numbered 9, after V lost 5 bases and J lost 5 bases. This CDR3 is 14 amino acids long. Looked up from germline, CDR1 is DFQATT and CDR2 is SNEGSKA (reference sequence). CDR3 region: CSASPPGQGYGYTF. CDR3 DNA sequence: TGCAGTGCTTCACCGCCGGGACAGGGTTATGGCTACACCTTC.

This clonotype occurred many times. This chain uses TRBV6-1 with TRBJ1-2; unclear D gene. This CDR3 contains 15 residues. V lost 3 bases, J lost 0 bases, and 11 bases lay in between. Germline V gene data show CDR1 as MNHNS and CDR2 as SASEGT. The chain's CDR3 is CASSETPGTNYGYTF. The CDR3 nucleotides are TGTGCCAGCAGTGAGACTCCGGGGACTAACTATGGCTACACCTTC.

This clonotype was recorded many times. V gene TRBV10-3 combines with J gene TRBJ2-7; 9 bases map to TRBD2. Per the germline V gene, CDR1 is ENHRY and CDR2 is SYGVKD. V shed 10 bases and J 5 bases; nucleotides not matched to a gene: 12. This CDR3 has 14 amino acids. CDR3 sequence: CATGPGGGAHEQYF. In nucleotides, the CDR3 is TGTGCCACCGGACCGGGCGGGGGGGCCCACGAGCAGTACTTC.

This clonotype is medium-sized in the sample. The chain couples TRBV7-3 to TRBJ1-1; D perhaps matches TRBD1 (6 bases). The V end lost 5 bases, the J end lost 1 base, and 8 bases lay between the germline ends. The CDR3 runs 13 residues. Per the germline V gene, CDR1 is SGHTA and CDR2 is FQGTGA. CDR3 region: CASSRGTNTEAFF. The CDR3 bases are TGTGCCAGCAGCAGGGGGACGAACACTGAAGCTTTCTTT.

As regards this clonotype: It may be a read error: a sequence one base away is much more abundant. The V call is TRBV7-9, the J call TRBJ2-7; D gene unclear. In germline, CDR1 is SEHNR, CDR2 FQNEAQ (reference sequence). The CDR3 is made up of 14 amino acids. The CDR3 spells CTSSLRLSGYEQYF. CDR3 DNA: TGTACCAGCAGCTTAAGACTCAGTGGCTACGAGCAGTACTTC.

This clonotype was counted ten times or more. This chain uses TRBV7-9 with TRBJ2-7, with 7 bases identical to TRBD1. CDR1 is SEHNR, CDR2 FQNEAQ, per germline (reference sequence). Trimming at V came to 1 base and at J to 5 bases, leaving 5 bases not matched to a gene. The CDR3 runs to 14 residues. CDR3 DNA: TGTGCCAGCAGCTTAGGTCAGGGGGTCCACGAGCAGTACTTC. Translating gives CASSLGQGVHEQYF.

This clonotype was seen a handful of times. The CDR3 region is CAIPERTNTGELFF. The CDR3 nucleotides are TGTGCCATCCCCGAGCGGACGAACACCGGGGAGCTGTTTTTT. The chain carries TRBV6-6 and TRBJ2-2, with D perhaps matching TRBD2 (5 bases). This CDR3 comprises 14 residues. The germline V and J ends were trimmed by 10 bases and 0 bases, with 12 bases remaining between them. CDR1 is MNHNY, CDR2 SVGAGI, per germline (reference sequence).

This clonotype is deemed medium-sized. V usage is TRBV28 and J usage is TRBJ1-1; 9 positions agree with TRBD1. After removal of 5 bases from V and 4 bases from J, the junction contained 5 bases not matched to a gene. In germline, CDR1 is MDHEN, CDR2 SYDVKM. The CDR3 is 14 residues long. CDR3: CASSPGQGRTEAFF. DNA of the CDR3: TGTGCCAGCAGTCCAGGACAGGGGCGCACTGAAGCTTTCTTT.

This clonotype was picked up many times. The chain employs TRBV10-3 and TRBJ2-7; weak D call: TRBD2 (5 bases). The V end lost 6 bases, the J end lost 5 bases, and 11 bases lay between the germline ends. Germline lookup yields CDR1 ENHRY and CDR2 SYGVKD. The CDR3 loop spans 12 amino acids. Here the CDR3 reads CAIRGQEDEQYF. The CDR3 DNA is TGTGCCATCAGGGGCCAGGAGGACGAGCAGTACTTC.

This clonotype has at least ten counts. The chain links TRBV27 to TRBJ2-1; the match to TRBD2 covers 9 bases. The V gene's germline CDR1 is MNHEY and CDR2 SMNVEV (reference sequence). This CDR3 region has 15 residues. V trimming: 2 bases; J trimming: 7 bases; junction bases outside the gene matches: 6. CDR3 sequence: CASSLGRGGNNEQFF. As DNA, the CDR3 is TGTGCCAGCAGTTTAGGGCGGGGGGGGAATAATGAGCAGTTCTTC.

Many counts were recorded for this clonotype. The rearrangement links TRBV2 to TRBJ2-3; TRBD2 aligns across 8 bases. V shed 4 bases, J shed 0 bases, and the junction held 3 bases outside the gene matches. Germline loops: CDR1 SNHLY, CDR2 FYNNEI. The CDR3 extends over 15 amino acids. The CDR3 nucleotides are TGTGCCAGCAGTGTTCAGCGGGGGAGCACAGATACGCAGTATTTT. It encodes CASSVQRGSTDTQYF.

This clonotype is categorized as medium-sized (0.01 to 0.1%). The J gene is TRBJ1-5, the V gene TRBV19; D perhaps matches TRBD1 (6 bases). The CDR3 loop spans 14 amino acids. Germline loops: CDR1 LNHDA, CDR2 SQIVND (reference sequence). Between the trimmed V and J ends, which lost 7 bases and 3 bases, there was a span of 13 bases. The CDR3 DNA is TGTGCCAGTAAAGAATGGGACATCAATCAGCCCCAGCATTTT. Translating it yields CASKEWDINQPQHF. The full variable domain, with the rest looked up from reference TRBV19 and TRBJ1-5, is DGGITQSPKYLFRKEGQNVTLSCEQNLNHDAMYWYRQDPGQGLRLIYYSQIVNDFQKGDIAEGYSVSREKKESFPLTVTSAQKNPTAFYLCASKEWDINQPQHFGDGTRLSIL.

The genes are TRBV19 and TRBJ2-3; D gene uncertain. Trimming removed 3 bases from V and 1 base from J, with 2 bases in between. The CDR3 is made up of 12 amino acids. Per the germline V gene, CDR1 is LNHDA and CDR2 is SQIVND (reference sequence). The CDR3 reads CASSIGTDTQYF. The DNA of the CDR3 is TGTGCCAGTAGTATCGGCACAGATACGCAGTATTTT.

This clonotype was picked up a small number of times. The chain recombines TRBV10-3 with TRBJ2-7, with TRBD2 as a possible D gene (5 bases). Trimming cost V 4 bases and J 6 bases, with 16 bases left between them. Germline values: CDR1 ENHRY, CDR2 SYGVKD. The CDR3 length is 14 residues. The CDR3 DNA follows: TGTGCCATCAGTGGCGGTGGGAGTTTCGGCGAGCAGTACTTC. It codes for CAISGGGSFGEQYF.